This is a list of T cell receptor beta chains from one sample in a study of shared clonotypes between healthy human individuals. Assay: immunoSEQ multiplex PCR; the TCRdb copy retains only in-frame clones and omits some. The sample holds some 1,900,000 clones, about 95% seen once. Sequenced: naive CD8+ T cells sorted from blood. All receptors come from a man aged 18 to 29 in good health. The CDR3 runs from the conserved cysteine through the conserved F or W.

j_call v_call cdr3_length cdr3_aa
TRBJ2-3 TRBV28 14 CASSIAGGTDTQYF
TRBJ2-5 TRBV7-6 15 CASSFRDRSQETQYF
TRBJ2-3 TRBV10-3 12 CAIGNPLDTQYF
TRBJ2-1 TRBV5-6 15 CASSLEGGPYNEQFF
TRBJ1-1 TRBV4-1 14 CASRQLSAATEAFF
TRBJ2-7 TRBV15 15 CATSRDWGLGYEQYF
TRBJ2-7 TRBV9 16 CASSVGGSGVTYEQYF
TRBJ2-6 TRBV27 17 CASSVRDSNSGANVLTF
TRBJ1-2 TRBV2 12 CASYGEFYGYTF
TRBJ1-5 TRBV14 15 CASSQHRQANQPQHF
TRBJ2-7 TRBV5-4 13 CASSLGTDYEQYF
TRBJ2-1 TRBV4-1 16 CASSQDRGLGEREQFF
TRBJ2-7 TRBV10-1 13 CATVTGTSDEQYF
TRBJ2-1 TRBV5-1 15 CASSSGDRGYNEQFF
TRBJ2-7 TRBV13 15 CASSFQGGTSYEQYF
TRBJ1-4 TRBV19 14 CASSPDRGHEKLFF
TRBJ2-1 TRBV7-8 15 CASSLRNQFYNEQFF
TRBJ2-6 TRBV6-5 15 CASSYDSSGANVLTF
TRBJ1-6 TRBV25-1 16 CASSEFGRDYHSPLHF
TRBJ2-7 TRBV7-2 15 CASSLGLAGRYEQYF
TRBJ2-1 TRBV27 13 CASSPDRWDEQFF
TRBJ2-4 TRBV29-1 12 CSAETGANIQYF
TRBJ2-7 TRBV13 15 CASSVSDRIVYEQYF